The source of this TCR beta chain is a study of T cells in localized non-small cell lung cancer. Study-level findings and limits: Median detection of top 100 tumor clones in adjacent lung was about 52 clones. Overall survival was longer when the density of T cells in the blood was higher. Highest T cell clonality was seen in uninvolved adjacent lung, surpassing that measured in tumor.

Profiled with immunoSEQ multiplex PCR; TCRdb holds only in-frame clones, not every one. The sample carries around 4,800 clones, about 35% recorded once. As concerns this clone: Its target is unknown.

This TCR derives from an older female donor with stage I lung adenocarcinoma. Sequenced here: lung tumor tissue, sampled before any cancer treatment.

The CDR3 DNA is TGTGCCACTTCTTACAAGCGGGGTGAAGCTTTCTTT. Protein: CATSYKRGEAFF. The chain couples TRBV6-8 to TRBJ1-1; the D is unclear. Trimming took 10 bases from V and 7 from J, leaving 16 bases between them. The CDR3 is 12 residues long. Germline V lookup: CDR1 MNHGY, CDR2 SAAAGT.